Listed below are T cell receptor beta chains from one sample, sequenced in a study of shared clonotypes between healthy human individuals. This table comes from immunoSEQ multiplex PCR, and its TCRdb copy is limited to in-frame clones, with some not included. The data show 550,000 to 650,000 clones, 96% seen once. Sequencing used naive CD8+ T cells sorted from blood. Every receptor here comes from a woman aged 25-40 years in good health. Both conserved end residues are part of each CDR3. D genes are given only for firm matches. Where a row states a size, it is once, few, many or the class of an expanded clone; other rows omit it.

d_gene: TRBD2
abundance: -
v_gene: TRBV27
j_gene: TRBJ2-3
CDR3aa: CASSQRGSTDTQYF
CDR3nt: TGTGCCAGCAGTCAGCGGGGCAGCACAGATACGCAGTATTTT

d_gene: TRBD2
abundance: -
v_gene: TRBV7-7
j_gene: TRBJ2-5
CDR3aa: CASSLLVGMGRGKETQYF
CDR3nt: TGTGCCAGCAGCTTACTCGTGGGCATGGGGAGGGGAAAAGAGACCCAGTACTTC

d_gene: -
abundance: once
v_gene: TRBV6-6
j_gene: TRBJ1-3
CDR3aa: CASSLRDTGNTIYF
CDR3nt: TGTGCCAGCAGTTTACGCGACACTGGAAACACCATATATTTT

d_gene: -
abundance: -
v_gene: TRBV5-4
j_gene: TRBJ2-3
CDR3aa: CASSLAAGNTDTQYF
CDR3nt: TGTGCCAGCAGCTTGGCAGCCGGGAACACAGATACGCAGTATTTT

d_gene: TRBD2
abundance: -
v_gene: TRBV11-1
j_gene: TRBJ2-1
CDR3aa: CASRQTSGRTYNEQFF
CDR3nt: TGTGCCAGCAGACAAACTAGCGGGAGGACCTACAATGAGCAGTTCTTC

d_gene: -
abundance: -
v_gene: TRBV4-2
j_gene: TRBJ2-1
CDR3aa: CASSQDLGDLDNEQFF
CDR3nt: TGTGCCAGCAGCCAAGATTTGGGAGATTTGGACAATGAGCAGTTCTTC

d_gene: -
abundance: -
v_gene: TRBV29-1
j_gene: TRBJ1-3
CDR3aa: CSALTGSGNTIYF
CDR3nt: TGCAGCGCCTTAACCGGCTCTGGAAACACCATATATTTT

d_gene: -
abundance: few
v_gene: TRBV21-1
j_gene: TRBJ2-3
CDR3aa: CASTLLAGCTDTQYF
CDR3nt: TGTGCCAGCACCCTACTAGCGGGATGCACAGATACGCAGTATTTT

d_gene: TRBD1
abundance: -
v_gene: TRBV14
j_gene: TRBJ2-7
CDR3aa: CASSLLQGNGYEQYF
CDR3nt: TGTGCCAGCAGCCTCTTACAGGGGAACGGTTACGAGCAGTACTTC

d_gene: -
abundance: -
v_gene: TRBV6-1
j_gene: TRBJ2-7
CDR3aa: CASRDGARMINEQYF
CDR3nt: TGTGCCAGCAGAGACGGAGCGCGTATGATCAACGAGCAGTACTTC

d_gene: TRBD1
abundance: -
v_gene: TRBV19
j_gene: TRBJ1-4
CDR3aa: CASSIRSGGAFEKLFF
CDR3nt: TGTGCCAGTAGTATCCGGTCAGGGGGAGCATTTGAAAAACTGTTTTTT

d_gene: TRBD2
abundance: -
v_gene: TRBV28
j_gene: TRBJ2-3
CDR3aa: CASSYPTGTSVPDTQYF
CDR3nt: TGTGCCAGCAGTTACCCCACTGGGACTAGCGTCCCCGATACGCAGTATTTT

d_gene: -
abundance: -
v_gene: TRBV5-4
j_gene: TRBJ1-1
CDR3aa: CASSLDGHMNTEAFF
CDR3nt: TGTGCCAGCAGCTTGGACGGACACATGAACACTGAAGCTTTCTTT

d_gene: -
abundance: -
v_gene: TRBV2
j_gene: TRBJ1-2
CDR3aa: CASSEASGTYHYGYTF
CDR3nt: TGTGCCAGCAGTGAAGCTAGCGGCACCTACCACTATGGCTACACCTTC

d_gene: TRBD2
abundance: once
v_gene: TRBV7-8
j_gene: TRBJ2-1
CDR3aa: CASSVRTSATYNEQFF
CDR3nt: TGTGCCAGCAGTGTTCGGACTAGCGCGACCTACAATGAGCAGTTCTTC

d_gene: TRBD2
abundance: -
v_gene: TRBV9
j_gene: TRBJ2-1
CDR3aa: CASSVGTSGRISYNEQFF
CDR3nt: TGTGCCAGCAGCGTAGGTACTAGCGGGAGGATCTCCTACAATGAGCAGTTCTTC

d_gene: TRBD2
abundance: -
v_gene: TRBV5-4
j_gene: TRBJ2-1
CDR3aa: CASSPGGDEQFF
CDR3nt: TGTGCCAGCAGCCCTGGGGGGGATGAGCAGTTCTTC

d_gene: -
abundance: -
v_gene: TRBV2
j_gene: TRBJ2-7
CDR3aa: CARERQVSSYEQYF
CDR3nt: TGTGCCAGGGAGAGACAGGTCAGCTCCTACGAGCAGTACTTC

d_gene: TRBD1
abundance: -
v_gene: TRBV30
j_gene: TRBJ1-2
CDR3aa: CAWSAGQGDGYTF
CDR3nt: TGTGCCTGGAGTGCCGGACAGGGCGATGGCTACACCTTC

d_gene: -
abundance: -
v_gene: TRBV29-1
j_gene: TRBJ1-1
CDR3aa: CSVTGKEAFF
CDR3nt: TGCAGCGTAACAGGGAAGGAAGCTTTCTTT

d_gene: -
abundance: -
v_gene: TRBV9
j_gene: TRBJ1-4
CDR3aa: CASSSGGRNEKLFF
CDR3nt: TGTGCCAGCAGCAGTGGGGGGCGTAATGAAAAACTGTTTTTT

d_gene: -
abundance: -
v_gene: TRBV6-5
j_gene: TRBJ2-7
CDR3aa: CASSYSLGLTHYEQYF
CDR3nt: TGTGCCAGCAGTTACTCGCTCGGACTCACACACTACGAGCAGTACTTC

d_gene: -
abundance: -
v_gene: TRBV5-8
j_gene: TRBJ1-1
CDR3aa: CASSLSTGRMNTEAFF
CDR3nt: TGTGCCAGCAGCTTATCAACAGGACGGATGAACACTGAAGCTTTCTTT

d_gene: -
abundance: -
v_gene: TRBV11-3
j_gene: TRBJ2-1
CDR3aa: CASSPDYQPYNEQFF
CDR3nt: TGTGCCAGCAGCCCGGACTATCAGCCATACAATGAGCAGTTCTTC

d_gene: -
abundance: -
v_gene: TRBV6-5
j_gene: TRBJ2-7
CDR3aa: CASSYSAGNEQYF
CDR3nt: TGTGCCAGCAGTTACTCCGCGGGTAACGAGCAGTACTTC

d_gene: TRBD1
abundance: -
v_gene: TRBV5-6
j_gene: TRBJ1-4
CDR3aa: CASSLGTGGEKLFF
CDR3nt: TGTGCCAGCAGCTTGGGTACAGGGGGAGAAAAACTGTTTTTT

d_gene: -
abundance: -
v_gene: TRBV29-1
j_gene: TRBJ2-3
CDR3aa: CSVEVFSGTDTQYF
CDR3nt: TGCAGCGTTGAAGTCTTTTCGGGCACAGATACGCAGTATTTT

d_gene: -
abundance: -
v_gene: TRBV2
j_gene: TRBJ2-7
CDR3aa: CASSGQSYEQYF
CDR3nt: TGTGCCAGCAGTGGACAGTCCTACGAGCAGTACTTC

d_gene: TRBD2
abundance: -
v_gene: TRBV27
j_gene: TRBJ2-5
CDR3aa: CASSPGTSGRRETQYF
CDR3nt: TGTGCCAGCAGTCCCGGGACTAGCGGGAGAAGGGAGACCCAGTACTTC

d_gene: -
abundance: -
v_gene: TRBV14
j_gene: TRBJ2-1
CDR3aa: CASSQDGTPFYNEQFF
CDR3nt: TGTGCCAGCAGCCAAGATGGGACGCCTTTCTACAATGAGCAGTTCTTC

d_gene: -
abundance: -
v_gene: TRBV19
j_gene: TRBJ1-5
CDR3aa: CASKALGNQPQHF
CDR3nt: TGTGCCAGTAAGGCATTGGGCAATCAGCCCCAGCATTTT

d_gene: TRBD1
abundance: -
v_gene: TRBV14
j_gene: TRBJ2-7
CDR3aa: CASSPGRQGAYEQYF
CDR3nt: TGTGCCAGCAGCCCCGGCCGACAGGGCGCCTACGAGCAGTACTTC

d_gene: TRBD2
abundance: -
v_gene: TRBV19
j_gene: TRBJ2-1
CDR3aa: CASSIRGGHWEFF
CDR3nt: TGTGCCAGTAGTATTCGGGGGGGGCACTGGGAGTTCTTC

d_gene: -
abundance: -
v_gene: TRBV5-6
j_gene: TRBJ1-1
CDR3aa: CASLIGGTEAFF
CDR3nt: TGTGCCAGCCTTATTGGGGGGACTGAAGCTTTCTTT

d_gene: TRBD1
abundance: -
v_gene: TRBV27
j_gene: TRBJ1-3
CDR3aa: CASSPRFGTAGNTIYF
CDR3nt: TGTGCCAGCAGCCCGAGGTTCGGGACAGCTGGAAACACCATATATTTT

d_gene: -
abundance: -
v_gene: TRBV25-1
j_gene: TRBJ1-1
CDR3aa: CASSVGNTEAFF
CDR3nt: TGTGCCAGCAGTGTCGGGAACACTGAAGCTTTCTTT

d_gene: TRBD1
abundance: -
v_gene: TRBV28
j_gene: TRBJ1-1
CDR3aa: CASSPWTGKNTEAFF
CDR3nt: TGTGCCAGCAGCCCATGGACAGGGAAGAACACTGAAGCTTTCTTT

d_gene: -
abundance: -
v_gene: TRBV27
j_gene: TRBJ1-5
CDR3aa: CASSSSGVRSNQPQHF
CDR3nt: TGTGCCAGCAGTTCGTCGGGGGTGAGGAGCAATCAGCCCCAGCATTTT

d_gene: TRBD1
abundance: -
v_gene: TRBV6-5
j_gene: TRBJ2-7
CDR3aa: CASSPGTVMGEQYF
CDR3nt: TGTGCCAGCAGTCCCGGGACAGTGATGGGCGAGCAGTACTTC

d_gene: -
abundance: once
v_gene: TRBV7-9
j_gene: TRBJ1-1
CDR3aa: CASSRRVSGGWIEAFF
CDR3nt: TGTGCCAGCAGCCGAAGGGTTTCTGGGGGTTGGATTGAAGCTTTCTTT

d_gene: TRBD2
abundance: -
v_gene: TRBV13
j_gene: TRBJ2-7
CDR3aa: CASSFSGRAYEQYF
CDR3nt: TGTGCCAGCAGCTTCAGCGGGAGGGCCTACGAGCAGTACTTC